This record covers a single T cell receptor beta chain. Here immunoSEQ multiplex PCR was the method, and the copy in TCRdb shows in-frame clones only, minus some. The sample includes around 90,000 clones, 86% of them seen just once. These data are taken from a study of control samples from healthy donors and cancer patients. The CDR3 has 14 residues. Germline V CDR1 and CDR2: LNHDA, SQIVND (reference sequence). Trimming stripped 0 bases from V and 1 base from J, with 7 bases between. Material for sequencing was blood. The chain carries TRBV19 and TRBJ2-7; D call uncertain. This TCR came from a man aged 25 to 40 in good health. The CDR3 region is CASSIDLTSYEQYV. CDR3 in DNA: TGTGCCAGTAGTATAGATCTCACTTCCTACGAGCAGTACGTC.